Below, 27 T cell receptor beta chains from the same sample are listed, as sequenced in a study of blood T cell repertoires in COVID-19 (dated by TCRdb to about 2020). Library generation was performed with the immunoSEQ multiplex PCR assay. This is the immuneACCESS table as TCRdb keeps it, with only in-frame sequences that have V and J called. A part of the clones is gone; compared with another copy, unresolved V genes explain less than half, and the rest is unexplained. Recorded for this sample are approximately 260,000 clones; about nine tenths of them occurred a single time. The ten largest clones add up to roughly 3.7% of the sample. Material for sequencing was peripheral blood. The receptors derive from a woman between 40 and 50 years old with acute or convalescent COVID-19.

The rearrangement uses TRBV4-1 and TRBJ1-5; weak D call: TRBD1 (6 bases). Germline values: CDR1 MGHRA, CDR2 YSYEKL. The CDR3 has 14 amino acids. Trimming removed 1 base at V and 6 bases at J, with 10 bases between. In DNA form, the CDR3 reads TGCGCCAGCAGCCAAGCTGAAGGGGGTCAGCCCCAGCATTTT. Amino acids: CASSQAEGGQPQHF.

This rearrangement joins TRBV19 to TRBJ2-3, with D perhaps matching TRBD1 (6 bases). This CDR3 is built from 15 residues. Looked up from germline, CDR1 is LNHDA and CDR2 is SQIVND (reference sequence). Between the trimmed V and J ends, which lost 4 bases and 4 bases, there was a span of 15 bases. In DNA, the CDR3 is TGTGCCAGTAGTACTGGGGGCCCGGTTGCAGATACGCAGTATTTT. This codes for CASSTGGPVADTQYF.

The chain combines TRBV2 with TRBJ1-1; D may be TRBD1 (5 bases). V was trimmed by 2 bases and J by 1 base, leaving 11 bases between them. The CDR3 loop spans 15 amino acids. In germline, CDR1 is SNHLY, CDR2 FYNNEI. This chain's CDR3 is CASSELGRGNTEAFF. CDR3 DNA sequence: TGTGCCAGCAGTGAATTGGGGCGGGGGAACACTGAAGCTTTCTTT.

V gene TRBV29-1 combines with J gene TRBJ1-1, with 9 nucleotides matching TRBD1. The CDR3 runs 14 residues. Looked up from germline, CDR1 is SQVTM and CDR2 is ANQGSEA. Trimming took 4 bases from V and 4 from J; bases not matched to a gene: 7. The CDR3 bases are TGCAGCGTTGGGGACAGGGCCTTGGGCACTGAAGCTTTCTTT. It specifies CSVGDRALGTEAFF.

In DNA form, the CDR3 reads TGTGCCACCTCACCGGGACAGGGGTTTTTGAAGCCCCAGCATTTT. Encoded protein: CATSPGQGFLKPQHF. This chain connects TRBV19 to TRBJ1-5, with 10 nucleotides matching TRBD1. Germline V gives CDR1 LNHDA, CDR2 SQIVND (reference sequence). V dropped 10 bases and J dropped 8; count of bases not matched to a gene: 14. CDR3 length: 15 amino acids.

This CDR3 is CASSMWGGRPGELFF. The CDR3 DNA is TGTGCCAGTAGTATGTGGGGGGGCCGGCCCGGGGAGCTGTTTTTT. V usage is TRBV19 and J usage is TRBJ2-2; a weak D match, TRBD2 (7 bases). CDR3 length equals 15 residues. Germline CDR1 and CDR2: LNHDA and SQIVND (reference sequence). V lost 3 bases to trimming and J lost 6 bases, with 14 bases between them. The full variable domain, in which reference TRBV19 and TRBJ2-2 provide the parts outside the CDR3, is DGGITQSPKYLFRKEGQNVTLSCEQNLNHDAMYWYRQDPGQGLRLIYYSQIVNDFQKGDIAEGYSVSREKKESFPLTVTSAQKNPTAFYLCASSMWGGRPGELFFGEGSRLTVL.

The CDR3 loop reads CASRFPGGWYEQYV. CDR3 coding DNA: TGTGCAAGTCGGTTCCCGGGTGGTTGGTACGAGCAGTACGTC. This sequence joins TRBV12-2 and TRBJ2-7; the table calls TRBD2, which could not be checked here. TRBV12-2 constitutes a pseudogene. The CDR3 is made up of 14 amino acids.

The chain carries TRBV10-3 and TRBJ2-3, with D maybe TRBD1 (6 bases). This CDR3 has 16 amino acids. From germline, CDR1 is ENHRY and CDR2 SYGVKD. The V end lost 6 bases, the J end lost 1 base, and 17 bases lay between the germline ends. The DNA for the CDR3 is TGTGCCATCAGGCCGGCAGGGGCGGTACGCACAGATACGCAGTATTTT. Its protein product is CAIRPAGAVRTDTQYF.

The rearrangement joins TRBV7-8 to TRBJ2-7, with 9 bases aligning to TRBD1. The length of the CDR3 is 14 residues. Germline V gene data show CDR1 as SGHVS and CDR2 as FQNEAQ. With 5 bases clipped from V and 5 bases from J, the junction kept 7 bases outside the gene matches. In DNA form, the CDR3 reads TGTGCCAGCAGCGAACCGGGACAGGGTAACGAGCAGTACGTC. The encoded protein is CASSEPGQGNEQYV.

V gene TRBV29-1 combines with J gene TRBJ1-4; D remains unclear. The CDR3 sequence is 14 residues long. Trimming removed 5 bases from V and 4 bases from J, with 14 bases in between. CDR1 SQVTM and CDR2 ANQGSEA come from the germline V gene. This CDR3 reads CSVLVGDGNEKLFF. The CDR3 coding sequence is TGCAGCGTTTTAGTAGGAGACGGTAATGAAAAACTGTTTTTT.

The V and J genes are TRBV5-1 and TRBJ1-2, with D perhaps TRBD1 (6 bases). Germline V gene data show CDR1 as SGHRS and CDR2 as YFSETQ. CDR3 size: 14 residues. V dropped 0 bases and J dropped 5 bases, with 11 bases sitting between them. In DNA, the CDR3 is TGCGCCAGCAGCTTGGCCGGACAGCAGTATGGCTACACCTTC. Translation: CASSLAGQQYGYTF.

This chain joins TRBV2 and TRBJ1-5; D remains unclear. The CDR3 is 16 amino acids. V shed 1 base and J shed 1 base, with 11 bases lying between them. CDR1 SNHLY and CDR2 FYNNEI come from the germline V gene. CDR3 protein: CASSEEGRESNQPQHF. The CDR3 region has the DNA TGTGCCAGCAGTGAAGAAGGGAGGGAGAGCAATCAGCCCCAGCATTTT.

This sequence joins TRBV3-1 (or the pseudogene TRBV3-2) and TRBJ1-4; D may be TRBD1 (5 bases). V lost 6 bases to trimming and J lost 6 bases, with 17 bases between them. There are 15 residues in the CDR3. The germline V gene encodes CDR1 LGHDT and CDR2 YNNKEL (reference sequence). The CDR3 reads CASSVGNQGYEKLFF. In DNA form, the CDR3 reads TGTGCCAGCAGTGTTGGGAACCAGGGATATGAAAAACTGTTTTTT.

The chain employs TRBV29-1 and TRBJ1-1; D is possibly TRBD1 (6 bases). The CDR3 sequence is 14 residues long. V gave up 4 bases and J gave up 0 bases, with 12 bases separating them. CDR1 is SQVTM, CDR2 ANQGSEA, per germline. The CDR3 DNA sequence: TGCAGCGTTGGTGCAGGGGCGATGAACACTGAAGCTTTCTTT. It specifies CSVGAGAMNTEAFF.

This chain links TRBV27 with TRBJ2-1; 12 bases are a match to TRBD1. The J segment lost 9 bases and the V segment lost 5 bases, leaving 11 bases of the junction unmatched. The CDR3 loop spans 16 amino acids. Germline loops: CDR1 MNHEY, CDR2 SMNVEV (reference sequence). As DNA, the CDR3 is TGTGCCAGCAGTAAGGGGGGGGGACAGGGGGCAATTGAGCAGTTCTTC. Translation gives CASSKGGGQGAIEQFF.

This chain joins TRBV11-2 and TRBJ1-5; D not resolved. V lost 0 bases and J lost 3, with 9 bases in between. The CDR3 consists of 15 residues. Germline CDR1 and CDR2: SGHAT and FQNNGV. CDR3: CASSLEGRVNQPQHF. The CDR3 bases are TGTGCCAGCAGCTTAGAGGGGAGGGTCAATCAGCCCCAGCATTTT.

The chain has TRBV7-2 and TRBJ2-7; unclear D gene. The CDR3 totals 15 residues. CDR1 SGHTA and CDR2 FQGNSA come from the germline V gene. V lost 1 base and J lost 1, with 11 bases in between. For the CDR3, the DNA is TGTGCCAGCAGCTTAGGGTCTAGTCGTTCCTACGAGCAGTACGTC. It specifies CASSLGSSRSYEQYV.

The V and J genes are TRBV12-3 or TRBV12-4 and TRBJ2-3; TRBD1 agrees at 8 bases. The V and J ends lost 6 bases and 5 bases, in that order; junction bases with no gene match: 1. The CDR3 consists of 12 residues. This chain's CDR3 is CASRTGGDTQYF. The CDR3 DNA is TGTGCCAGCAGAACAGGGGGAGATACGCAGTATTTT.

V gene TRBV4-1 combines with J gene TRBJ1-1; TRBD1 matches at 11 bases. The CDR3 runs to 16 residues. CDR1 is MGHRA and CDR2 is YSYEKL in the germline V gene. Trimming took 2 bases from V and 9 from J; bases not matched to a gene: 11. The CDR3 reads CASSQTLDRGRGKAFF. The DNA for the CDR3 is TGCGCCAGCAGCCAAACCCTGGACAGGGGGCGGGGGAAAGCTTTCTTT.

The V gene is TRBV2, the J gene TRBJ1-2; 7 bases fit TRBD1. CDR1 is SNHLY, CDR2 FYNNEI, per germline. V trimming: 5 bases; J trimming: 8 bases; junction bases outside the gene matches: 8. This CDR3 is built from 13 residues. The CDR3 DNA reads as TGTGCCAGCAGTCCAGACAGGGAGAAAGGCTACACCTTC. It yields the protein CASSPDREKGYTF. Using reference TRBV2 and TRBJ1-2 for the parts outside the CDR3, the full variable domain is EPEVTQTPSHQVTQMGQEVILRCVPISNHLYFYWYRQILGQKVEFLVSFYNNEISEKSEIFDDQFSVERPDGSNFTLKIRSTKLEDSAMYFCASSPDREKGYTFGSGTRLTVV.

The chain joins TRBV3-1 (or the pseudogene TRBV3-2) to TRBJ1-2; D might be TRBD1 (5 bases). The CDR3 runs to 17 residues. Germline V lookup: CDR1 LGHDT, CDR2 YNNKEL (reference sequence). Trimming left V 4 bases short and J 0 bases short, with 18 bases between. Here the CDR3 reads CASSLFTAGGANYGYTF. The CDR3 DNA reads TGTGCCAGCAGCCTATTTACTGCGGGGGGGGCTAACTATGGCTACACCTTC.

This chain links TRBV9 with TRBJ2-1, with D perhaps matching TRBD1 (6 bases). Germline V gives CDR1 SGDLS, CDR2 YYNGEE. V was pared by 2 bases and J by 5 bases, with 11 bases between. This CDR3 contains 14 residues. CDR3 sequence: CASSVYRADNEQFF. The CDR3 coding sequence is TGTGCCAGCAGCGTCTACAGGGCAGACAATGAGCAGTTCTTC.

The chain uses TRBV12-3 or TRBV12-4 and TRBJ1-1; D unclear. The CDR3 covers 13 residues. V shed 7 bases and J shed 0 bases, with 9 bases lying between them. CDR3 loop: CASKSGMNTEAFF. The DNA for the CDR3 is TGTGCCAGCAAATCAGGAATGAACACTGAAGCTTTCTTT.

The V call is TRBV12-3 or TRBV12-4, the J call TRBJ1-1; 8 positions agree with TRBD1. The CDR3 runs 12 residues. V lost 6 bases, J lost 12 bases, and 9 bases stayed unmatched. The CDR3 sequence: CASRDDRGLSFF. CDR3 sequence (DNA): TGTGCCAGCAGGGACGACAGGGGCCTCTCTTTCTTT.

V gene TRBV7-2 combines with J gene TRBJ1-6; D remains unclear. The V end was cut by 0 bases, the J end by 7 bases, with 10 bases between. Germline CDR1 is SGHTA and CDR2 is FQGNSA. The CDR3 has 15 amino acids. The CDR3 DNA is TGTGCCAGCAGCTTAGCCTCGGTGCCGAATTCACCCCTCCACTTT. It is translated as CASSLASVPNSPLHF.

The V gene is TRBV11-2, the J gene TRBJ1-5; 7 bases fit TRBD1. Trimming cost V 5 bases and J 2 bases; bases outside gene matches: 3. The CDR3 consists of 14 residues. Germline V CDR1 and CDR2: SGHAT, FQNNGV. CDR3 protein: CASSPGTGNQPQHF. CDR3 nucleotide sequence: TGTGCCAGCAGCCCCGGGACAGGCAATCAGCCCCAGCATTTT.

The rearrangement links TRBV9 to TRBJ1-1; D uncertain. This CDR3 is built from 14 residues. V was trimmed by 0 bases and J by 7 bases, leaving 13 bases between them. CDR1 and CDR2 from the germline V gene are SGDLS and YYNGEE. CDR3 sequence reads: CASSVVSQLVEAFF. CDR3 coding DNA: TGTGCCAGCAGCGTAGTAAGCCAATTAGTTGAAGCTTTCTTT.